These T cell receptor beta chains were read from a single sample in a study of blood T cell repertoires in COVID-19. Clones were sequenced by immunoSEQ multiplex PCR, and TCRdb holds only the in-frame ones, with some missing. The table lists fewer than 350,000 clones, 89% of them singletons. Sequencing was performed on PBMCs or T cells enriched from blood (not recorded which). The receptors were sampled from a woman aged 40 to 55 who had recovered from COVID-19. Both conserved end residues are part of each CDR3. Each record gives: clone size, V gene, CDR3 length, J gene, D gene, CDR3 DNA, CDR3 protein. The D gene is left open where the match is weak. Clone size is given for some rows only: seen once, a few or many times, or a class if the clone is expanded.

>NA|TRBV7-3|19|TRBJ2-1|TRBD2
TGTGCCAGCAGCTCCCCGACTAGCGGGGGGTGGAGCTCCTACAATGAGCAGTTCTTC
CASSSPTSGGWSSYNEQFF
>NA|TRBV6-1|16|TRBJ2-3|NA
TGTGCCAGCAGTGGCCCCTCTAGACCTAGCACAGATACGCAGTATTTT
CASSGPSRPSTDTQYF
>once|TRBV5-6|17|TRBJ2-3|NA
TGTGCCAGCAGCTTGGCCGATATGGGGGGTCGTTCAGATACGCAGTATTTT
CASSLADMGGRSDTQYF
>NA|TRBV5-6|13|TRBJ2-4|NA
TGTGCCAGCAGTTTCCCCGGTAAAAACATTCAGTACTTC
CASSFPGKNIQYF
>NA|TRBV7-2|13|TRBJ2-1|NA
TGTGCCAGCAGCTTAGCTCCTCCGGGTGAGCAGTTCTTC
CASSLAPPGEQFF
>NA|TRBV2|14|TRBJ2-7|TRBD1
TGTGCCAGCAGCCAAAGGACAGGGGCCTACGAGCAGTACTTC
CASSQRTGAYEQYF
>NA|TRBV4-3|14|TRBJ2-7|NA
TGCGCCAGCAGCCAAGGGGCGGGGACCTACGAGCAGTACTTC
CASSQGAGTYEQYF
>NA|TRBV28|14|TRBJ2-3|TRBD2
TGTGCCAGCAGGGGCGGGGGGACCTCGGGTACGCAGTATTTT
CASRGGGTSGTQYF
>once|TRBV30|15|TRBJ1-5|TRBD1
TGTGCCTGGGCGCCTAAGGGACAGTTCAATCAGCCCCAGCATTTT
CAWAPKGQFNQPQHF
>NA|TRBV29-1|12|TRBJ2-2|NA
TGCAGTATTGGACACACAAACGGGGAGCTGTTTTTT
CSIGHTNGELFF
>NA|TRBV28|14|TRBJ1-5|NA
TGTGCCGGAAACACAGGGTTGAGCAATCAGCCCCAGCATTTT
CAGNTGLSNQPQHF
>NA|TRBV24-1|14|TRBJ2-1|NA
TGTGCCACCAGTGATTGGGACAATTACAATGAGCAGTTCTTC
CATSDWDNYNEQFF
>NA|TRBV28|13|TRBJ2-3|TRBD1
TGTGCCATTTCTCAGGGGGGCACAGATACGCAGTATTTT
CAISQGGTDTQYF
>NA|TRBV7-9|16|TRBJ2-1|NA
TGTGCCAGCAGCCCCGGTGGTAGCGGAGACTACAATGAGCAGTTCTTC
CASSPGGSGDYNEQFF
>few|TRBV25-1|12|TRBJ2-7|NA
TGTGCCAGCAGTGTCCTCTCCTACGAGCAGTACTTC
CASSVLSYEQYF
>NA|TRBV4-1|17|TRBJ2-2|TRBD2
TGCGCCAGCAGCCCCGGGTTGACGGGAGGAGGGGCCGGGGAGCTGTTTTTT
CASSPGLTGGGAGELFF
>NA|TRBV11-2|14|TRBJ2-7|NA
TGTGCCAGCAGCCAGGACGGGCTAGCGAACGAGCAGTACTTC
CASSQDGLANEQYF
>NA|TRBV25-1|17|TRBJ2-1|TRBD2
TGTGCCAGCAGTGAGTCAGGCCGGGGGGTTGCCTACAATGAGCAGTTCTTC
CASSESGRGVAYNEQFF
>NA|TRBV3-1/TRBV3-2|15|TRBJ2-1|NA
TGTGCCAGCAGCCAAGGGGTGACAGCCGTGGCTGAGCAGTTCTTC
CASSQGVTAVAEQFF
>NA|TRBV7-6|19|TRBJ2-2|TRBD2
TGTGCCAGCAGCTTATCACTAGCGGGAGTAACGTTGAACACCGGGGAGCTGTTTTTT
CASSLSLAGVTLNTGELFF
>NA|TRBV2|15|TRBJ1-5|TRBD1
TGTGCCAGCAGTCGGACAGGGGGCGTTGGGCAGCCCCAGCATTTT
CASSRTGGVGQPQHF
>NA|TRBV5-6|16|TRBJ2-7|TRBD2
TGTGCCAGCAGCAGAAGGACTAGCGGGACAAGGTACGAGCAGTACTTC
CASSRRTSGTRYEQYF
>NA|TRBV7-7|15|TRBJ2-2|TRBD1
TGTGCTAGCAGCACTCAGGGGGCAGGGACCGGGGAGCTGTTTTTT
CASSTQGAGTGELFF
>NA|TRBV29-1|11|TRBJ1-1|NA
TGCAGCGCCCAGGGGAACACTGAAGCTTTCTTT
CSAQGNTEAFF
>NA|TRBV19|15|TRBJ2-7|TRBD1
TGTGCCAGTAGCCCCGGGACAGGGACGCCCTACGAGCAGTACTTC
CASSPGTGTPYEQYF
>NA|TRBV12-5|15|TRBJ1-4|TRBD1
TGTGCTAGTTTACCTCCCGGGACAGGGGATGAAAAACTGTTTTTT
CASLPPGTGDEKLFF
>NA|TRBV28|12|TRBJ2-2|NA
TGTGCCAGCAGTTTTTTATTGGGGGAGCTGTTTTTT
CASSFLLGELFF
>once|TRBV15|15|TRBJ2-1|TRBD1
TGTGCCACCAAGACGACAGGGAGCTCCTACAATGAGCAGTTCTTC
CATKTTGSSYNEQFF
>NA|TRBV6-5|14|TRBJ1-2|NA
TGTGCCAGTAATCCGACAGGTACGGTCTATGGCTACACCTTC
CASNPTGTVYGYTF
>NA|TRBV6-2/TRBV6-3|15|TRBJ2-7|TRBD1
TGTGCCAGCAGCTCCGGTGGGACAGGGACTTACGAGCAGTACTTC
CASSSGGTGTYEQYF
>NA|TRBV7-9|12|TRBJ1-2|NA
TGTGCCAGCAGCTCCTTGGGCGTTGGCTACACCTTC
CASSSLGVGYTF
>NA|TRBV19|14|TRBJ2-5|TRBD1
TGTGCCAGTCAAGGGGACAGGGGGAGGGAGACCCAGTACTTC
CASQGDRGRETQYF
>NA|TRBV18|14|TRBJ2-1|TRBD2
TGTGCCAGCTCACCGGCCGGGGGGAGGGGTGAGCAGTTCTTC
CASSPAGGRGEQFF
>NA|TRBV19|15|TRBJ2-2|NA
TGTGCCAGTAGTTCGCGGGGAACGAACACCGGGGAGCTGTTTTTT
CASSSRGTNTGELFF
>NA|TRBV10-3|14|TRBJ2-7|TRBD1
TGTGCCATCAGGGACGGGACAGGCATCAACGAGCAGTACTTC
CAIRDGTGINEQYF